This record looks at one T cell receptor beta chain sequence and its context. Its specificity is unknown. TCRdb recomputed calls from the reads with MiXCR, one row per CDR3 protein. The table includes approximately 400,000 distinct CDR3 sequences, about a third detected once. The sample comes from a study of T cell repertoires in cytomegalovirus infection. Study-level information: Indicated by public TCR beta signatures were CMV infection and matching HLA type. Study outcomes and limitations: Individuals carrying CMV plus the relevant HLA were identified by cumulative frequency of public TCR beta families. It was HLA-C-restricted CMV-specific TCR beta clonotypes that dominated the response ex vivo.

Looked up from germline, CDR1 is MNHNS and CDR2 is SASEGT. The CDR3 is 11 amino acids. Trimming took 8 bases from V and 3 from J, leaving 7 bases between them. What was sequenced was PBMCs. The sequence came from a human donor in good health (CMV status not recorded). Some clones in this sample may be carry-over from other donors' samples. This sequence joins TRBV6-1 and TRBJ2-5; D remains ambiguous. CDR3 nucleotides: TGTGCCAGCGTTCGGGAAGAGACCCAGTACTTC. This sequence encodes CASVREETQYF.